The sequence of this TCR beta chain was determined in a study of CD8 T cells in ankylosing spondylitis. Whole-study findings and limits: A TCR beta motif of eight highly homologous variants appeared characteristic of ankylosing spondylitis blood. Disease-linked clones were found to be CD8+ and relatively rare in peripheral blood. The clones that were linked to disease were reported to be significantly enriched in matched synovial fluid samples from ankylosing spondylitis patients.

This clonotype occurred a few times. What it recognizes is unknown. The CDR3 is made up of 14 amino acids. V lost 9 bases to trimming and J lost 0 bases, with 14 bases between them. Germline V lookup: CDR1 SNHLY, CDR2 FYNNEI. MiXCR, run by TCRdb on the 5' RACE reads, gives a single entry per CDR3 protein. The repertoire holds about 540,000 distinct CDR3 sequences, about 12% seen once, with around 6.8% in the top ten. The chain has TRBV2 and TRBJ1-1; tentative D call: TRBD1 (6 bases). The material sequenced was blood, either unsorted or a sorted T cell fraction (not recorded which). The clonotype comes from a male donor with ankylosing spondylitis. CDR3 DNA sequence: TGTGCCAGAAGGGATCGGACAGTGAACACTGAAGCTTTCTTT. As protein: CARRDRTVNTEAFF.